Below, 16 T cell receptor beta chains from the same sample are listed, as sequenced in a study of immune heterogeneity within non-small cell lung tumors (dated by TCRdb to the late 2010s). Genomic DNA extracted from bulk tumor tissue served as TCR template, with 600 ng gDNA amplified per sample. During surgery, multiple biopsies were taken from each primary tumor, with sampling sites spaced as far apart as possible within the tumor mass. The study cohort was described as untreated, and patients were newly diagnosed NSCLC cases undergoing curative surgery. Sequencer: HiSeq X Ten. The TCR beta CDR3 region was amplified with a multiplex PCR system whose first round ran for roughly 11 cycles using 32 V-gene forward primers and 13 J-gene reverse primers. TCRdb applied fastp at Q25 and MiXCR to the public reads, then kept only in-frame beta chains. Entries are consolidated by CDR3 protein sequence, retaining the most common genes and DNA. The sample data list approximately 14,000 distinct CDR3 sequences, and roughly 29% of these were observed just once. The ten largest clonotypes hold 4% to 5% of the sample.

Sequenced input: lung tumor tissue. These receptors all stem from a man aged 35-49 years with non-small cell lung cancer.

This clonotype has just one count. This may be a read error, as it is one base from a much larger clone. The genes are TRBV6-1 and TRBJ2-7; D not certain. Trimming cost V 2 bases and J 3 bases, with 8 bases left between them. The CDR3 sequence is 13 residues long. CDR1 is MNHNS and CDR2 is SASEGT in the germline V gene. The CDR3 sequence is CASSERPGYEQYF. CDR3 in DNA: TGTGCCAGCAGTGAAAGGCCCGGCTACGAGCAGTACTTC.

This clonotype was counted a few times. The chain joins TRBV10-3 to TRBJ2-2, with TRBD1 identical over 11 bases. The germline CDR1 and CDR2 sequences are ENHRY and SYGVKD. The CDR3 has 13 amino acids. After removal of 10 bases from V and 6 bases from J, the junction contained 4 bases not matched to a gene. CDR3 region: CASTDRGPGELFF. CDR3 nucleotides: TGTGCCAGCACGGACAGGGGGCCCGGGGAGCTGTTTTTT.

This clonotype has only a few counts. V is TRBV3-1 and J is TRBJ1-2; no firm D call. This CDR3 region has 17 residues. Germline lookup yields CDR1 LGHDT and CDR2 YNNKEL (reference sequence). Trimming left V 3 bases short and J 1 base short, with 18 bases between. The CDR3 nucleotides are TGTGCCAGCAGCCAGGGCCGTATTAGGACGGATAACTATGGCTACACCTTC. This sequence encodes CASSQGRIRTDNYGYTF.

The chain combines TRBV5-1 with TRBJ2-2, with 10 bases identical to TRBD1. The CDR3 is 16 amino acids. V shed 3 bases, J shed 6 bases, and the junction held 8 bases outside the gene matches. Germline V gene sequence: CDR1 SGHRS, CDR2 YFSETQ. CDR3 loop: CASSWMDRGEAGELFF. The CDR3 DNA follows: TGCGCCAGCAGCTGGATGGACAGGGGGGAGGCCGGGGAGCTGTTTTTT.

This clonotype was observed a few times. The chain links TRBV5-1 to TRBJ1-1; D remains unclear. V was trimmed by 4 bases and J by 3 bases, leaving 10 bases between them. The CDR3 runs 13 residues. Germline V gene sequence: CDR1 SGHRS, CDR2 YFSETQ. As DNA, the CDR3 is TGCGCCAGCAGCCTGGACGGGGACACTGAAGCTTTCTTT. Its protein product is CASSLDGDTEAFF. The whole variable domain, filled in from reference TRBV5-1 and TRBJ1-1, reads KAGVTQTPRYLIKTRGQQVTLSCSPISGHRSVSWYQQTPGQGLQFLFEYFSETQRNKGNFPGRFSGRQFSNSRSEMNVSTLELGDSALYLCASSLDGDTEAFFGQGTRLTVV.

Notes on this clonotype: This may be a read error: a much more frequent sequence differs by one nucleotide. CDR3 in amino acids: CSAYPGGNSPLHF. The CDR3 coding sequence is TGCAGTGCCTACCCGGGAGGGAACTCACCCCTCCACTTT. The chain carries TRBV20-1 and TRBJ1-6, with D unclear. The CDR3 sequence is 13 residues long. The V end was cut by 6 bases, the J end by 10 bases, with 16 bases between. Germline loops: CDR1 DFQATT, CDR2 SNEGSKA (reference sequence).

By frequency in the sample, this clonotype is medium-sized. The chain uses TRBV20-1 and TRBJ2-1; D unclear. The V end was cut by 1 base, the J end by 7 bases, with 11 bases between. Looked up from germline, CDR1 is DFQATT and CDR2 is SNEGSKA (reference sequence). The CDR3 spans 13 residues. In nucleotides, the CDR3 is TGCAGTGCTAGAGGACCTGTGGGGAATGAGCAGTTCTTC. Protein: CSARGPVGNEQFF.

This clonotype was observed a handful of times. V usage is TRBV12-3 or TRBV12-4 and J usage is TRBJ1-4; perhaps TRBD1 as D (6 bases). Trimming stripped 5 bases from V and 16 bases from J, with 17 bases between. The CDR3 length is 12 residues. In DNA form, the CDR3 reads TGTGCCAGCAGTGCAGTCCCAGGGGCCCCGTTTTTT. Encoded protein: CASSAVPGAPFF.

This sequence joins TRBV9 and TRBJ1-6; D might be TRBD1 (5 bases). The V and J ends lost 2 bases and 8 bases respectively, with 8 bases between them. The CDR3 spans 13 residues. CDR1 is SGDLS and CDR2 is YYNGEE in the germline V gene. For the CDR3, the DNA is TGTGCCAGCAGCGTCGTGGGGGATTCACCCCTCCACTTT. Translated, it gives CASSVVGDSPLHF.

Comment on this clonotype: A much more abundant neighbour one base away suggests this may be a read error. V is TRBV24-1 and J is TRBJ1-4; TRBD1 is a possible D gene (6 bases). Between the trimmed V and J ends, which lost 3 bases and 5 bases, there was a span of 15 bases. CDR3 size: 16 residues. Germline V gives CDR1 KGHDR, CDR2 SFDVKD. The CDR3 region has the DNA TGTGCCACCAGTGATACAACAGGGACGGAAAATGAAAAACTGTTTTTT. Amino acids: CATSDTTGTENEKLFF.

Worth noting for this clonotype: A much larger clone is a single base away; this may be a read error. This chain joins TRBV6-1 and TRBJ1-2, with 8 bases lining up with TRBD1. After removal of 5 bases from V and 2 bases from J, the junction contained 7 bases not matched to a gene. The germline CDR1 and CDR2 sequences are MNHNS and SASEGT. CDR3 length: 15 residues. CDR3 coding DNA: TGTGCCAGCAGTAAAATGGACAGGGTAAACTATGGCTACACCTTC. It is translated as CASSKMDRVNYGYTF.

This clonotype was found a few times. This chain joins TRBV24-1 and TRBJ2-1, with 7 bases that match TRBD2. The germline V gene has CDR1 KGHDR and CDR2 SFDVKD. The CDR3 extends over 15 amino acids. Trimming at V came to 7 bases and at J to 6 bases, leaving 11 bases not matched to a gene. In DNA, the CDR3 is TGTGCCACCAGGTCGGGGGGTGCAGGGTCCAATGAGCAGTTCTTC. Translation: CATRSGGAGSNEQFF.

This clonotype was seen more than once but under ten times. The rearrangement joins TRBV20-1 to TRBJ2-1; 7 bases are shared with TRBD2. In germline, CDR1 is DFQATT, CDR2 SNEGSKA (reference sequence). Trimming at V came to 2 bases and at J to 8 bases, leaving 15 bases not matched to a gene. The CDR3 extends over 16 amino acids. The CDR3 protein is CSARSTGGGSIDEQFF. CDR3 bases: TGCAGTGCTAGATCAACTGGTGGCGGGAGTATTGATGAGCAGTTCTTC.

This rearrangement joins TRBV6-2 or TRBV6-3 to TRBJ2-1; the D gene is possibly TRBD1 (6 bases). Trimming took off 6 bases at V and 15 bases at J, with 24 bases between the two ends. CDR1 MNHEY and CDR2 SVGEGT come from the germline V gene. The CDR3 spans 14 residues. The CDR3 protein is CASRVAASGKGVFF. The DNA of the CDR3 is TGTGCCAGCAGGGTCGCAGCGTCGGGCAAGGGGGTGTTCTTC.

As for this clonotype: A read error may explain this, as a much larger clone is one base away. The CDR3 DNA reads TGTGCCAGCAGCTCCAGGTTTGGTTATGGAAACACCATATATTTT. Translation gives CASSSRFGYGNTIYF. This chain joins TRBV7-2 and TRBJ1-3, with unresolved D. Trimming shortened V by 4 bases and J by 3 bases, and 13 bases separated the two germline ends. The CDR3 loop spans 15 amino acids. In germline, CDR1 is SGHTA, CDR2 FQGNSA.

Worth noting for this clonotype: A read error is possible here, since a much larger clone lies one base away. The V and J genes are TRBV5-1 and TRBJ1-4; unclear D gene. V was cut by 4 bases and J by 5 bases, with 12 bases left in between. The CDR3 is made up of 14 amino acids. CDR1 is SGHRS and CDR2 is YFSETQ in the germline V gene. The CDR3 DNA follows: TGCGCCAGCAGCCGGTGGACGGGGAATGAAAAACTGTTTTTT. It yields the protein CASSRWTGNEKLFF.